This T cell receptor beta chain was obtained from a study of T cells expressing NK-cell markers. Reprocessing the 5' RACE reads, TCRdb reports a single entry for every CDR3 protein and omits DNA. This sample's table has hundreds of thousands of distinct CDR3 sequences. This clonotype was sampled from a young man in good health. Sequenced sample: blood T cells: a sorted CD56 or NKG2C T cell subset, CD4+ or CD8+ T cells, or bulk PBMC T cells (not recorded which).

The CDR3 here is CASSLVGRIQETQYF. This chain links TRBV5-1 with TRBJ2-5. The CDR3 contains 15 residues. Germline-derived CDR1 and CDR2 are SGHRS and YFSETQ.